This T cell receptor (beta chain) was sequenced during a study of cytomegalovirus exposure and HLA in healthy donors. The overall study: Early released data had tens of millions of unique TCRs, all coming from HLA-typed donors.

Findings and limits, study-wide: Among the CMV-associated chains, three were confirmed in vitro as specific for CMV antigens. Earlier results showed most TCR beta V segments being productive about 87% or about 30% of the time.

Comments on this clone: Antigen: not known. Sequence at one end of the junction differs from germline and may be a read error.

This CDR3 has 13 residues. CDR1 is MGHRA, CDR2 YSYEKL, per germline. PCR employed 60 Vbeta and 13 Jbeta primers. Original processing methods: Later, an analysis found some 80 million unique TCR beta chains, and roughly 9.9 million of these were shared. Some clones are missing from TCRdb's copy, which holds only in-frame ones; the method was immunoSEQ multiplex PCR. V and J calls and clone size are copied from that table; D and trimming were computed from the DNA. Of around 170,000 clones in the sample, about four fifths were seen once. Input material: PBMCs. V usage is TRBV4-1 and J usage is TRBJ2-7; D is unclear. This TCR came from a woman between 45 and 65 years old in good health and CMV-seropositive. The CDR3, as DNA: TGCGCCAGCAGCCAAACACCCTCCTCCGAGCAGTACTTC. It is translated as CASSQTPSSEQYF.